This T cell receptor beta chain derives from a study of cytomegalovirus exposure and HLA in healthy donors. Study as a whole: An early data release held tens of millions of unique TCRs from HLA-typed donors. General study findings and limits: The study reported that TCR beta sequences accurately predicted HLA-A and HLA-B alleles in most subjects. Several V segments, TRBV6-2 and TRBV6-3 among them, could not be told apart and were dropped.

Use of 60 Vbeta and 13 Jbeta primers characterized the PCR. Some clones are missing from TCRdb's copy, which holds only in-frame ones; the method was immunoSEQ multiplex PCR. The data show 150,000 to 200,000 clones, 60% to 80% seen once. In nominal health when sampled, donors likely had unrecorded immune exposures nonetheless. Comments on this clone: Its antigen remains unidentified. In the same sample, other DNA sequences code for this CDR3.

With 3 bases clipped from V and 7 bases from J, the junction kept 5 bases outside the gene matches. This CDR3 comprises 14 residues. Germline V lookup: CDR1 GTSNPN, CDR2 SVGIG (reference sequence). The TCR originated in a man aged 25-40 years in good health and CMV-seropositive. V and J are TRBV30 and TRBJ1-4; 10 positions match TRBD1. The specimen sequenced was PBMCs. As DNA, the CDR3 is TGTGCCTGGAGACAAAGACAGGGGGCTGAAAAACTGTTTTTT. This translates into CAWRQRQGAEKLFF.